This is a list of T cell receptor beta chains from one sample in a study of T cell responses to AZD1222 COVID-19 vaccine. Sequencing used immunoSEQ multiplex PCR; TCRdb keeps in-frame clones, though not all of them. Here the sample spans 100,000 to 150,000 clones, roughly 84% being singletons. The sequences come from peripheral blood, collected on day 0 of AZD1222 vaccination. These receptors originate from an adult in good health. CDR3s include the opening cysteine and the closing phenylalanine or tryptophan. Fields, in order: J gene, D gene, clone size, V gene, CDR3 DNA, CDR3 protein. A D gene is named only where the DNA matches it firmly. For some rows the clone size is stated as once, few or many, or as a class when expanded; others skip it.

J: TRBJ2-2; D: .; size: .; V: TRBV5-6; DNA: TGTGCCAGCAGCACAGGGATCGGGGAGCTGTTTTTT; CDR3: CASSTGIGELFF
J: TRBJ2-5; D: TRBD2; size: .; V: TRBV4-2; DNA: TGTGCCAGCAGCCAAGCCAGGGGAGGCGGGGGGCCGGGAGAGACCCAGTACTTC; CDR3: CASSQARGGGGPGETQYF
J: TRBJ2-1; D: .; size: .; V: TRBV6-5; DNA: TGTGCCAGCAGTCCTTCCCAGACGGCCTACAATGAGCAGTTCTTC; CDR3: CASSPSQTAYNEQFF
J: TRBJ1-4; D: .; size: once; V: TRBV2; DNA: TGTGCCAGCAGACGTCGGGTAGGGGATAATGAAAAACTGTTTTTT; CDR3: CASRRRVGDNEKLFF
J: TRBJ1-1; D: .; size: .; V: TRBV29-1; DNA: TGCAGCGAATTTGGGGGGGAAAACACTGAAGCTTTCTTT; CDR3: CSEFGGENTEAFF
J: TRBJ1-2; D: TRBD1; size: .; V: TRBV10-3; DNA: TGTGCCATCAGACCAGGACAGGGGGCACCCTCTAACTATGGCTACACCTTC; CDR3: CAIRPGQGAPSNYGYTF
J: TRBJ2-7; D: .; size: .; V: TRBV7-8; DNA: TGTGCCAGCAGCGGCGACCCCTGGGGGCGGGGAGATTACGAGCAGTACTTC; CDR3: CASSGDPWGRGDYEQYF
J: TRBJ1-1; D: .; size: .; V: TRBV28; DNA: TGTGCCAGCACCCGCCCCCCCACTGAAGCTTTCTTT; CDR3: CASTRPPTEAFF
J: TRBJ1-1; D: .; size: few; V: TRBV11-2; DNA: TGTGCCAGCAGCCTCTTAGGTAGGGATACAGGGAGGAACACTGAAGCTTTCTTT; CDR3: CASSLLGRDTGRNTEAFF
J: TRBJ1-1; D: TRBD1; size: .; V: TRBV5-1; DNA: TGCGCCAGCAGCGAGACAGGGATTGACACTGAAGCTTTCTTT; CDR3: CASSETGIDTEAFF
J: TRBJ2-3; D: TRBD1; size: .; V: TRBV7-7; DNA: TGTGCCAGCAGCGTAGACAGGGGGGATACGCAGTATTTT; CDR3: CASSVDRGDTQYF